The next 8 T cell receptor beta chains were all read from a single sample in a study of blood T cells in healthy people across ages. The second PCR ran roughly 6 to 11 cycles with a sample-barcoded 5' primer and J-beta primers. TCRdb used MiXCR to reprocess the 5' RACE reads, holding one entry per CDR3 protein. The sample gives more than 600,000 distinct CDR3 sequences, roughly 25% of which show up once; 9.4% is in the top ten. These same records also appear under a second study, on T cells of mothers and their children.

Input material: blood. The receptors shown here come from a boy under 18 in good health.

V is TRBV10-3 and J is TRBJ1-6, with TRBD1 matching over 8 bases. CDR3 size: 17 residues. V shed 2 bases, J shed 6 bases, and the junction held 9 bases outside the gene matches. The germline CDR1 and CDR2 sequences are ENHRY and SYGVKD. The CDR3 sequence is CAISEDPGGYGNSPLHF. DNA of the CDR3: TGTGCCATCAGTGAGGACCCAGGGGGCTACGGTAATTCACCCCTCCACTTT.

V gene TRBV20-1 combines with J gene TRBJ2-7; a possible D gene is TRBD1 (6 bases). The CDR3 contains 13 residues. V lost 3 bases to trimming and J lost 2 bases, with 11 bases between them. Germline V CDR1 and CDR2: DFQATT, SNEGSKA (reference sequence). CDR3 sequence: CSASNDRTYEQYF. CDR3 in DNA: TGCAGTGCTAGTAACGACAGGACCTACGAGCAGTACTTC.

This clonotype appeared a few times. The chain carries TRBV7-2 and TRBJ2-3; 12 bases are a match to TRBD2. The CDR3 runs 18 residues. V lost 5 bases and J lost 4; bases outside the gene matches: 13. Germline CDR1 SGHTA, CDR2 FQGNSA. The DNA of the CDR3 is TGTGCCAGCAGCAATAGACTAGCGGGGGCGCGGGGAGCAGATACGCAGTATTTT. This sequence encodes CASSNRLAGARGADTQYF.

This clonotype has only a few counts. The chain couples TRBV14 to TRBJ2-5; D uncertain. Matching the DNA end better, TRBJ2-1 makes the J call doubtful. Germline CDR1 SGHDN, CDR2 FVKESK. The CDR3 loop spans 14 amino acids. The CDR3 bases are TGTGCCAGCAGCCAAGGCCGCGGCTACAATGAGCAGTTCTTC. As protein: CASSQGRGYNEQFF.

This clonotype was seen only a few times. The V and J genes are TRBV7-8 and TRBJ1-5, with a possible D match to TRBD1 (6 bases). Trimming took off 1 base at V and 0 bases at J, with 10 bases between the two ends. CDR1 is SGHVS and CDR2 is FQNEAQ in the germline V gene. The CDR3 contains 16 residues. Written as DNA, the CDR3 is TGTGCCAGCAGCTTAGTACGAGGGGGTAGCAATCAGCCCCAGCATTTT. Translating gives CASSLVRGGSNQPQHF.

A few counts support this clonotype. The chain is built from TRBV6-5 and TRBJ2-7; 9 bases map to TRBD1. The CDR3 sequence is 14 residues long. Germline-derived CDR1 and CDR2 are MNHEY and SVGAGI. V was pared by 6 bases and J by 3 bases, with 6 bases of the junction left unmatched. The CDR3 sequence is CASRRDRALYEQYF. Here the CDR3 DNA reads TGTGCCAGCAGGAGGGACAGGGCCCTCTACGAGCAGTACTTC.

This clonotype was picked up a small number of times. This chain joins TRBV4-2 and TRBJ2-1, with 7 positions matching TRBD2. CDR1 is LGHNA and CDR2 is YNFKEQ in the germline V gene. J was trimmed by 7 bases and V by 3 bases; bases with no gene match: 12. This CDR3 is 16 amino acids long. The CDR3 region has the DNA TGTGCCAGCAGCCAGACCTCGGGCGGGGGTACTAATGAGCAGTTCTTC. Amino acid sequence: CASSQTSGGGTNEQFF.

The V gene is TRBV7-9, the J gene TRBJ2-7; D not resolved. The V gene's germline CDR1 is SEHNR and CDR2 FQNEAQ (reference sequence). Trimming removed 3 bases from V and 0 bases from J, with 12 bases in between. CDR3 size: 15 residues. The DNA of the CDR3 is TGTGCCAGCAGCTTCACACAGAACTACTCCTACGAGCAGTACTTC. It translates to CASSFTQNYSYEQYF.